This T cell receptor (beta chain) was sequenced for a study of neurological immune-mediated disorders. General observations from the study: The study found no CDR3 amino acid sequences shared by expanded clones across subjects, suggesting private repertoires in all groups.

This clonotype has at least ten counts. The antigen is unknown. CDR1 and CDR2 from the germline V gene are SGHDN and FVKESK. With V trimmed by 0 bases and J by 2 bases, 5 bases remained unmatched. This CDR3 spans 16 amino acids. TCRdb ran MiXCR on the 5' RACE reads and lists one entry per CDR3 protein. The table lists roughly 30,000 distinct CDR3 sequences, about 12% of them singletons, with 5% to 7.5% in the top ten. The specimen sequenced was PBMCs. The rearrangement uses TRBV14 and TRBJ2-3; 7 bases are shared with TRBD1. The sequence was obtained from an older woman in good health. The CDR3 loop reads CASSQDLGTVTDTQYF. The CDR3 DNA follows: TGTGCCAGCAGCCAAGATCTCGGGACAGTCACAGATACGCAGTATTTT. The variable domain in full, with the rest retrieved from reference TRBV14 and TRBJ2-3, is EAGVTQFPSHSVIEKGQTVTLRCDPISGHDNLYWYRRVMGKEIKFLLHFVKESKQDESGMPNNRFLAERTGGTYSTLKVQPAELEDSGVYFCASSQDLGTVTDTQYFGPGTRLTVL.